A selection of T cell receptor beta chains follows, all from one sample in a study of T-cell memory formation after mild COVID-19. One entry per CDR3 protein, called by TCRdb with MiXCR from the 5' RACE reads. The sample comprises around 470,000 distinct CDR3 sequences, around 20% of which are singletons, and about 8.1% rests with the top ten. The sample consisted of PBMCs or a T cell subset sorted from them (not recorded which). The receptors stem from an adult woman who had mild COVID-19 (a few samples of this study predate the infection). Cell type and time point are not known. CDR3s include the opening cysteine and the closing phenylalanine or tryptophan. Each record gives: J gene, clone size, V gene, D gene, CDR3 protein, CDR3 DNA. A D gene is named only where the DNA matches it firmly. Clone size is stated in some rows and not others, as once, few, many or a class when expanded.

j_call: TRBJ1-2
clone_size: .
v_call: TRBV5-1
d_call: TRBD1
cdr3_aa: CASSEGQGAYGYTF
cdr3_nt: TGCGCCAGCAGCGAAGGACAGGGAGCCTATGGCTACACCTTC

j_call: TRBJ2-5
clone_size: many
v_call: TRBV3-1
d_call: TRBD2
cdr3_aa: CASGGLAQETQYF
cdr3_nt: TGTGCCAGCGGGGGACTAGCCCAAGAGACCCAGTACTTC

j_call: TRBJ1-6
clone_size: few
v_call: TRBV9
d_call: .
cdr3_aa: CASSAGERSPLHF
cdr3_nt: TGTGCCAGCTCGGCAGGGGAACGATCACCCCTCCACTTT

j_call: TRBJ1-1
clone_size: .
v_call: TRBV10-3
d_call: .
cdr3_aa: CAISTHKARNTEAFF
cdr3_nt: TGTGCCATCAGTACACACAAAGCCAGAAACACTGAAGCTTTCTTT

j_call: TRBJ2-1
clone_size: .
v_call: TRBV12-3/TRBV12-4
d_call: TRBD2
cdr3_aa: CASTWGLADYNEQFF
cdr3_nt: TGTGCCAGCACCTGGGGACTAGCGGACTACAATGAGCAGTTCTTC

j_call: TRBJ2-7
clone_size: .
v_call: TRBV5-1
d_call: TRBD1
cdr3_aa: CASSLEFGTGVEQYF
cdr3_nt: TGCGCCAGCAGCCTGGAGTTCGGGACAGGGGTCGAGCAGTACTTC

j_call: TRBJ2-1
clone_size: few
v_call: TRBV4-2
d_call: TRBD1
cdr3_aa: CASRRADRDKNNEQFF
cdr3_nt: TGTGCCAGCAGGCGGGCGGACAGGGACAAAAACAATGAGCAGTTCTTC

j_call: TRBJ1-4
clone_size: few
v_call: TRBV5-1
d_call: TRBD1
cdr3_aa: CASSLRQGGGEKLFF
cdr3_nt: TGCGCCAGCAGCCTTCGACAGGGAGGAGGCGAAAAACTGTTTTTT

j_call: TRBJ1-2
clone_size: few
v_call: TRBV12-3/TRBV12-4
d_call: .
cdr3_aa: CASSSQPYLNYGYTF
cdr3_nt: TGTGCCAGCAGTTCTCAGCCATACCTTAACTATGGCTACACCTTC

j_call: TRBJ1-1
clone_size: few
v_call: TRBV5-1
d_call: .
cdr3_aa: CASSLDSVGTEAFF
cdr3_nt: TGCGCCAGCAGCTTGGACAGTGTGGGCACTGAAGCTTTCTTT

j_call: TRBJ1-2
clone_size: .
v_call: TRBV12-3/TRBV12-4
d_call: .
cdr3_aa: CASSFLTGYGYTF
cdr3_nt: TGTGCCAGCAGTTTTTTGACGGGCTATGGCTACACCTTC

j_call: TRBJ2-2
clone_size: few
v_call: TRBV21-1
d_call: .
cdr3_aa: CASSKAPGQGAGELFF
cdr3_nt: TGTGCCAGCAGCAAAGCTCCGGGACAGGGGGCCGGGGAGCTGTTTTTT

j_call: TRBJ1-1
clone_size: few
v_call: TRBV9
d_call: TRBD1
cdr3_aa: CASSVDGTGGYEAFF
cdr3_nt: TGTGCCAGCAGCGTAGACGGGACAGGGGGCTATGAAGCTTTCTTT

j_call: TRBJ2-5
clone_size: many
v_call: TRBV5-1
d_call: .
cdr3_aa: CASSLGQEETQYF
cdr3_nt: TGCGCCAGCAGCTTGGGACAGGAAGAGACCCAGTACTTC

j_call: TRBJ2-7
clone_size: .
v_call: TRBV11-3
d_call: .
cdr3_aa: CASSFVPSDSVTGYEQYF
cdr3_nt: TGTGCCAGCAGCTTCGTCCCATCAGACAGTGTCACCGGTTACGAGCAGTACTTC

j_call: TRBJ2-1
clone_size: few
v_call: TRBV6-2/TRBV6-3
d_call: TRBD1
cdr3_aa: CASSDPTGALYNEQFF
cdr3_nt: TGTGCCAGCAGTGACCCGACAGGGGCCCTCTACAATGAGCAGTTCTTC

j_call: TRBJ2-7
clone_size: few
v_call: TRBV11-3
d_call: .
cdr3_aa: CASSAGLPPYEQYF
cdr3_nt: TGTGCCAGCAGTGCGGGGCTACCACCTTACGAGCAGTACTTC

j_call: TRBJ1-2
clone_size: few
v_call: TRBV20-1
d_call: .
cdr3_aa: CSARDPDRRSGYTF
cdr3_nt: TGCAGTGCTAGAGATCCGGACAGAAGGTCTGGCTACACCTTC

j_call: TRBJ1-2
clone_size: .
v_call: TRBV4-2
d_call: .
cdr3_aa: CASTQGLTESGNYGYTF
cdr3_nt: TGTGCCAGCACCCAAGGCTTGACAGAAAGTGGTAACTATGGCTACACCTTC

j_call: TRBJ2-6
clone_size: few
v_call: TRBV20-1
d_call: .
cdr3_aa: CSARGSLGGANVLTF
cdr3_nt: TGCAGTGCTAGAGGCTCACTAGGGGGGGCCAACGTCCTGACTTTC

j_call: TRBJ1-1
clone_size: .
v_call: TRBV7-8
d_call: TRBD1
cdr3_aa: CASSLGTGGATEAFF
cdr3_nt: TGTGCCAGCAGCTTAGGGACAGGAGGGGCCACTGAAGCTTTCTTT

j_call: TRBJ2-7
clone_size: few
v_call: TRBV13
d_call: TRBD1
cdr3_aa: CASSRTGLTYEQYF
cdr3_nt: TGTGCCAGCAGCAGGACAGGTCTCACCTACGAGCAGTACTTC

j_call: TRBJ1-1
clone_size: .
v_call: TRBV6-2/TRBV6-3
d_call: .
cdr3_aa: CASSYPGPGYTEAFF
cdr3_nt: TGTGCCAGCAGTTATCCGGGCCCGGGGTACACTGAAGCTTTCTTT

j_call: TRBJ2-3
clone_size: .
v_call: TRBV6-5
d_call: .
cdr3_aa: CASTPSGYSTDTQYF
cdr3_nt: TGTGCCAGCACCCCATCGGGGTACAGCACAGATACGCAGTATTTT

j_call: TRBJ2-1
clone_size: few
v_call: TRBV15
d_call: .
cdr3_aa: CATSPGVYYNEQFF
cdr3_nt: TGTGCCACCAGCCCGGGGGTATATTACAATGAGCAGTTCTTC

j_call: TRBJ2-7
clone_size: few
v_call: TRBV4-1
d_call: .
cdr3_aa: CASSPGQTTYEQYF
cdr3_nt: TGCGCCAGCAGCCCGGGACAAACGACCTACGAGCAGTACTTC

j_call: TRBJ1-2
clone_size: .
v_call: TRBV5-1
d_call: .
cdr3_aa: CASSQKGNYGYTF
cdr3_nt: TGCGCCAGCAGCCAGAAGGGGAACTATGGCTACACCTTC

j_call: TRBJ1-5
clone_size: few
v_call: TRBV20-1
d_call: .
cdr3_aa: CSARDLQGSNQPQHF
cdr3_nt: TGCAGTGCTAGAGATCTCCAGGGTAGCAATCAGCCCCAGCATTTT

j_call: TRBJ2-7
clone_size: many
v_call: TRBV12-3/TRBV12-4
d_call: TRBD1
cdr3_aa: CASSPTGGGYEQYF
cdr3_nt: TGTGCCAGCAGTCCGACAGGGGGCGGCTACGAGCAGTACTTC

j_call: TRBJ1-6
clone_size: .
v_call: TRBV4-1
d_call: .
cdr3_aa: CASSQDVGQGLSPLHF
cdr3_nt: TGCGCCAGCAGCCAAGATGTGGGTCAGGGTCTTTCACCCCTCCACTTT

j_call: TRBJ1-3
clone_size: few
v_call: TRBV12-3/TRBV12-4
d_call: .
cdr3_aa: CATSGDTIYF
cdr3_nt: TGTGCCACATCGGGGGACACCATATATTTT

j_call: TRBJ1-2
clone_size: .
v_call: TRBV30
d_call: .
cdr3_aa: CAWSPFSVKGPYGYTF
cdr3_nt: TGTGCCTGGAGTCCCTTTTCCGTGAAGGGCCCCTATGGCTACACCTTC

j_call: TRBJ1-6
clone_size: few
v_call: TRBV6-5
d_call: .
cdr3_aa: CASIGRAYNSPLHF
cdr3_nt: TGTGCCAGCATTGGGAGGGCCTATAATTCACCCCTCCACTTT

j_call: TRBJ1-1
clone_size: .
v_call: TRBV18
d_call: .
cdr3_aa: CASSPREWSNTEAFF
cdr3_nt: TGTGCCAGCTCACCAAGGGAGTGGTCGAACACTGAAGCTTTCTTT

j_call: TRBJ2-3
clone_size: .
v_call: TRBV5-4
d_call: .
cdr3_aa: CASSPEWGAGTQYF
cdr3_nt: TGTGCCAGCAGCCCAGAGTGGGGGGCAGGTACGCAGTATTTT

j_call: TRBJ2-7
clone_size: .
v_call: TRBV6-6
d_call: .
cdr3_aa: CASSSGAQSYEQYF
cdr3_nt: TGTGCCAGCAGTTCAGGGGCGCAATCCTACGAGCAGTACTTC

j_call: TRBJ2-4
clone_size: .
v_call: TRBV6-1
d_call: .
cdr3_aa: CASSSGVKNIQYF
cdr3_nt: TGTGCCAGCAGTTCGGGGGTCAAAAACATTCAGTACTTC

j_call: TRBJ2-5
clone_size: many
v_call: TRBV12-3/TRBV12-4
d_call: TRBD1
cdr3_aa: CASSIARAGGGWTQYF
cdr3_nt: TGTGCCAGCAGTATCGCCAGGGCAGGGGGCGGGTGGACCCAGTACTTC

j_call: TRBJ2-1
clone_size: .
v_call: TRBV6-2/TRBV6-3
d_call: TRBD2
cdr3_aa: CASRTHHLAGYHNEQFF
cdr3_nt: TGTGCCAGCAGGACCCACCACCTAGCGGGCTATCACAATGAGCAGTTCTTC

j_call: TRBJ2-3
clone_size: few
v_call: TRBV5-1
d_call: TRBD2
cdr3_aa: CASTPGGGATDTQYF
cdr3_nt: TGCGCCAGCACCCCTGGCGGGGGGGCAACAGATACGCAGTATTTT

j_call: TRBJ2-7
clone_size: few
v_call: TRBV29-1
d_call: .
cdr3_aa: CSYQGLGEQYF
cdr3_nt: TGCAGTTACCAGGGCCTGGGCGAGCAGTACTTC

j_call: TRBJ2-7
clone_size: few
v_call: TRBV7-9
d_call: TRBD2
cdr3_aa: CASSLGSSGSRLEQYF
cdr3_nt: TGTGCCAGCAGCTTAGGTTCTAGCGGGAGCCGGTTGGAGCAGTACTTC

j_call: TRBJ1-5
clone_size: .
v_call: TRBV20-1
d_call: TRBD1
cdr3_aa: CSALTGAYSNQPQHF
cdr3_nt: TGCAGTGCACTAACAGGGGCTTATAGCAATCAGCCCCAGCATTTT

j_call: TRBJ1-2
clone_size: .
v_call: TRBV7-9
d_call: TRBD1
cdr3_aa: CASSSPGQGGYTF
cdr3_nt: TGTGCCAGCAGCTCCCCTGGACAGGGTGGCTACACCTTC

j_call: TRBJ1-1
clone_size: .
v_call: TRBV18
d_call: TRBD1
cdr3_aa: CASSSLDRGSTEAFF
cdr3_nt: TGTGCCAGCTCATCACTGGACAGGGGATCGACTGAAGCTTTCTTT

j_call: TRBJ2-7
clone_size: .
v_call: TRBV12-3/TRBV12-4
d_call: .
cdr3_aa: CASSLTQRVQYF
cdr3_nt: TGTGCCAGCAGTTTGACACAGAGGGTGCAGTACTTC

j_call: TRBJ2-5
clone_size: few
v_call: TRBV12-3/TRBV12-4
d_call: TRBD2
cdr3_aa: CASSFGLAGAIQETQYF
cdr3_nt: TGTGCCAGCAGTTTCGGGCTAGCGGGGGCCATCCAAGAGACCCAGTACTTC

j_call: TRBJ2-1
clone_size: few
v_call: TRBV30
d_call: .
cdr3_aa: CAWSVLGAGTYNEQFF
cdr3_nt: TGTGCCTGGAGTGTACTAGGAGCTGGAACCTACAATGAGCAGTTCTTC

j_call: TRBJ2-4
clone_size: .
v_call: TRBV19
d_call: .
cdr3_aa: CASSITIAKNIQYF
cdr3_nt: TGTGCCAGTAGTATCACTATAGCCAAAAACATTCAGTACTTC

j_call: TRBJ2-5
clone_size: .
v_call: TRBV6-2/TRBV6-3
d_call: .
cdr3_aa: CASSYATTGTRQETQYF
cdr3_nt: TGTGCCAGCAGTTACGCTACTACCGGGACAAGGCAAGAGACCCAGTACTTC

j_call: TRBJ2-7
clone_size: few
v_call: TRBV4-3
d_call: TRBD2
cdr3_aa: CASSHPGGAEQYF
cdr3_nt: TGCGCCAGCAGCCACCCCGGGGGGGCCGAGCAGTACTTC

j_call: TRBJ1-2
clone_size: .
v_call: TRBV12-3/TRBV12-4
d_call: .
cdr3_aa: CASSFRAGSPYGYTF
cdr3_nt: TGTGCCAGCAGTTTCAGGGCAGGGTCTCCCTATGGCTACACCTTC

j_call: TRBJ2-1
clone_size: few
v_call: TRBV5-1
d_call: TRBD1
cdr3_aa: CASSLGGTGKGNEQFF
cdr3_nt: TGCGCCAGCAGCTTGGGGGGGACAGGGAAAGGCAATGAGCAGTTCTTC

j_call: TRBJ2-1
clone_size: .
v_call: TRBV7-6
d_call: TRBD2
cdr3_aa: CASIRLAGGPDEQFF
cdr3_nt: TGTGCCAGCATCAGACTAGCGGGAGGGCCTGATGAGCAGTTCTTC

j_call: TRBJ2-1
clone_size: few
v_call: TRBV18
d_call: .
cdr3_aa: CASSPQNENNEQFF
cdr3_nt: TGTGCCAGCTCACCACAAAACGAGAATAATGAGCAGTTCTTC